One and the same sample provided the 16 T cell receptor beta chains below, sequenced in a study of human T cells and chemical hapten exposure. Time point defined: healthy volunteer bleed at 6 weeks. Blood, whole and unfractionated, served as the source for total RNA extraction. TCRdb used MiXCR to reprocess the RACE reads, holding one entry per CDR3 protein. The sample records tens of thousands of distinct CDR3 sequences, 3.7% being singletons. Material: whole blood. The receptors were gathered from a human donor in good health. Some clones in this sample may be carry-over from other donors' samples.

This clonotype was observed a handful of times. The chain links TRBV14 to TRBJ2-3, with TRBD2 matching over 11 bases. The germline V gene has CDR1 SGHDN and CDR2 FVKESK. The CDR3 has 17 residues. V lost 5 bases, J lost 5 bases, and 12 bases stayed unmatched. The CDR3, as DNA: TGTGCCAGCAGCGAGGAAGTAGCGGGAGGGCCCGGAGATACGCAGTATTTT. Protein: CASSEEVAGGPGDTQYF.

This clonotype appeared many times. The V gene is TRBV2, the J gene TRBJ1-1, with D uncertain. The germline gives CDR1 SNHLY, CDR2 FYNNEI. V dropped 6 bases and J dropped 7 bases, with 18 bases sitting between them. CDR3 length: 14 residues. CDR3 region: CASRPTGRTYEAFF. The DNA of the CDR3 is TGTGCCAGCAGGCCCACCGGGAGAACTTATGAAGCTTTCTTT.

Concerning this clonotype itself: One base away lies a much larger clone, so this may be a sequencing read error. The genes are TRBV7-9 and TRBJ2-3; D gene ambiguous. V was cut by 1 base and J by 2 bases, with 7 bases left in between. Germline loops: CDR1 SEHNR, CDR2 FQNEAQ (reference sequence). This CDR3 has 14 amino acids. CDR3 in amino acids: CASSLGNATDTQYF. CDR3 nucleotide sequence: TGTGCCAGCAGCTTAGGGAACGCCACAGATACGCAGTATTTT. The full variable domain, with the rest looked up from reference TRBV7-9 and TRBJ2-3, is DTGVSQNPRHKITKRGQNVTFRCDPISEHNRLYWYRQTLGQGPEFLTYFQNEAQLEKSRLLSDRFSAERPKGSFSTLEIQRTEQGDSAMYLCASSLGNATDTQYFGPGTRLTVL.

This chain joins TRBV19 and TRBJ1-5, with D unclear. The CDR3 length is 13 residues. V lost 7 bases to trimming and J lost 5 bases, with 12 bases between them. Looked up from germline, CDR1 is LNHDA and CDR2 is SQIVND (reference sequence). CDR3 sequence (DNA): TGTGCCAGTAAAAAGGGAGGCTATCAGCCCCAGCATTTT. Translated: CASKKGGYQPQHF.

This clonotype was observed at least ten times. This chain links TRBV28 with TRBJ1-5; 7 positions agree with TRBD1. This CDR3 comprises 15 residues. The trim removed 7 bases at V and 4 bases at J, leaving 10 bases unmatched. Germline V gene lookup returns CDR1 MDHEN and CDR2 SYDVKM. CDR3 nucleotides: TGTGCCAGCAAGCAGGGGGTGGGAAGGAATCAGCCCCAGCATTTT. Its translation: CASKQGVGRNQPQHF.

This clonotype was found many times. The CDR3 DNA reads as TGTGCCAGCAGTGAACTAGCGGGCCCGACCCAAGAGACCCAGTACTTC. Its translation is CASSELAGPTQETQYF. The chain is built from TRBV6-1 and TRBJ2-5, with 8 positions matching TRBD2. This CDR3 has 16 amino acids. In germline, CDR1 is MNHNS, CDR2 SASEGT. V dropped 2 bases and J dropped 1; count of bases not matched to a gene: 6.

This clonotype was recorded at least ten times. The chain combines TRBV11-2 with TRBJ2-3; D is uncertain. V lost 1 base and J 4 bases, leaving 9 bases between the germline ends. Germline assignment: CDR1 SGHAT and CDR2 FQNNGV. This CDR3 is built from 14 residues. In DNA form, the CDR3 reads TGTGCCAGCAGCTTAGGAGGCCTGCCAGATACGCAGTATTTT. Residues: CASSLGGLPDTQYF.

This clonotype was detected only a few times. The chain combines TRBV27 with TRBJ1-1; tentatively, D is TRBD1 (5 bases). This CDR3 comprises 17 residues. V gave up 0 bases and J gave up 1 base, with 15 bases separating them. Germline CDR1 and CDR2: MNHEY and SMNVEV (reference sequence). CDR3 residues: CASSLSRTAGGNTEAFF. The DNA for the CDR3 is TGTGCCAGCAGTTTATCTCGTACAGCGGGGGGGAACACTGAAGCTTTCTTT.

This clonotype was detected many times. The V call is TRBV5-5, the J call TRBJ2-2; D may be TRBD1 (6 bases). The CDR3 runs to 17 residues. CDR1 and CDR2 from the germline V gene are SGHKS and YYEKEE (reference sequence). The V end lost 2 bases, the J end lost 2 bases, and 16 bases lay between the germline ends. In DNA, the CDR3 is TGTGCCAGCAGCTTCTACCGGAACAGGGCTAACACCGGGGAGCTGTTTTTT. It specifies CASSFYRNRANTGELFF.

This clonotype was picked up many times. This chain links TRBV6-6 with TRBJ1-5; 7 nucleotides match TRBD1. In germline, CDR1 is MNHNY, CDR2 SVGAGI (reference sequence). This CDR3 has 15 residues. V gave up 0 bases and J gave up 12 bases; unmatched junction bases: 11. DNA for the CDR3: TGTGCCAGCAGTTACTCGGATCCGCCGACAGGGCTCCAGCATTTT. Translating it yields CASSYSDPPTGLQHF.

This clonotype was counted at least ten times. The J gene is TRBJ1-1, the V gene TRBV27; D gene unclear. Trimming pared 6 bases from V and 7 bases from J, leaving 18 bases between. Germline assignment: CDR1 MNHEY and CDR2 SMNVEV (reference sequence). There are 14 residues in the CDR3. CDR3 sequence reads: CASRKISRQDEAFF. The CDR3 DNA is TGTGCCAGCAGAAAAATTTCCAGGCAGGATGAAGCTTTCTTT.

The chain has TRBV9 and TRBJ2-5; 9 bases agree with TRBD1. V shed 0 bases and J 1 base; nucleotides not matched to a gene: 4. Germline CDR1 reads SGDLS; CDR2 reads YYNGEE. The CDR3 is 16 amino acids. CDR3 residues: CASSVDGTGPQETQYF. In DNA, the CDR3 is TGTGCCAGCAGCGTAGATGGGACAGGGCCCCAAGAGACCCAGTACTTC.

A note on this clonotype: A clone one base away is much larger, so this may be a read error. This CDR3 fails to terminate in the conserved phenylalanine or tryptophan, so it likely reflects a read error. J is TRBJ2-6 and V is TRBV28; 8 nucleotides line up with TRBD1. With V trimmed by 5 bases and J by 11 bases, 2 bases remained unmatched. Germline V gives CDR1 MDHEN, CDR2 SYDVKM. The CDR3 runs 12 residues. The CDR3 loop is CASSTDRDVLTL. Here the CDR3 DNA reads TGTGCCAGCAGTACGGACAGGGACGTCCTGACTCTC.

This clonotype was found many times. The chain has TRBV11-2 and TRBJ2-6; D is possibly TRBD1 (5 bases). V dropped 3 bases and J dropped 6 bases, with 9 bases sitting between them. The CDR3 is 14 residues long. Looked up from germline, CDR1 is SGHAT and CDR2 is FQNNGV. The CDR3 loop is CASSLGRAANVLTF. The DNA of the CDR3 is TGTGCCAGCAGCTTGGGCAGGGCGGCCAACGTCCTGACTTTC.

This clonotype was counted ten times or more. The chain recombines TRBV7-3 with TRBJ2-1; D unresolved. The CDR3 is made up of 14 amino acids. V lost 3 bases to trimming and J lost 2 bases, with 8 bases between them. Germline-derived CDR1 and CDR2 are SGHTA and FQGTGA. CDR3 bases: TGTGCCAGCAGCTTCGGCCCCCCCTACAATGAGCAGTTCTTC. Amino acid sequence: CASSFGPPYNEQFF.

This clonotype has a count of ten or more. The chain uses TRBV4-1 and TRBJ2-7; no reliable D call. Trimming cost V 0 bases and J 4 bases, with 19 bases left between them. There are 17 residues in the CDR3. CDR1 and CDR2 (germline): MGHRA, YSYEKL. The CDR3 region is CASSQDGNIVGRYEQYF. The DNA for the CDR3 is TGCGCCAGCAGCCAAGATGGGAACATCGTTGGTAGATACGAGCAGTACTTC.